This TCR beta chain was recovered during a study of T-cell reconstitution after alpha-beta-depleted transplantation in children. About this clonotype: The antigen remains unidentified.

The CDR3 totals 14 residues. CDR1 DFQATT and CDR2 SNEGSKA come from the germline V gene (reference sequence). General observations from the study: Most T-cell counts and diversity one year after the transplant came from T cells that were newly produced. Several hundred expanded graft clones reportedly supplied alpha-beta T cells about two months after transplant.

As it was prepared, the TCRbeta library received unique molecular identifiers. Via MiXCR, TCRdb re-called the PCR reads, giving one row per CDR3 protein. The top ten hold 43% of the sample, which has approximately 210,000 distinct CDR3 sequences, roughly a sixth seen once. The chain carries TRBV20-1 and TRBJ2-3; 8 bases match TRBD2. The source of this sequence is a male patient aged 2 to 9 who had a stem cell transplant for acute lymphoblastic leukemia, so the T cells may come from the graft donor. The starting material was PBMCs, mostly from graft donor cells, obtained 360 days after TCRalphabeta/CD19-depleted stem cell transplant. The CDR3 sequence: CGLLAAGPTDTQYF. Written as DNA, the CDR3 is TGCGGATTACTAGCGGCTGGGCCCACAGATACGCAGTATTTT.